This TCR beta chain was observed in a study of T cell repertoires in cytomegalovirus infection. Background on the study: CMV infection together with matching HLA type was indicated by public TCR beta signatures.

Study results and limitations: Cumulative public TCR beta family frequency identified CMV carriers with the relevant HLA. The study found HLA-C-restricted CMV-specific TCR beta clonotypes dominating the ex vivo response.

V lost 1 base and J 7 bases, leaving 11 bases between the germline ends. The germline gives CDR1 KGHSH, CDR2 LQKENI. The CDR3 extends over 14 amino acids. TCRdb re-called the reads with MiXCR, one entry per CDR3 protein. The sample yields under 850,000 distinct CDR3 sequences, 35% to 45% seen once. In regard to this clonotype: Its antigen remains unknown.

This receptor was taken from a human donor in good health (CMV status not recorded). Some clones in this sample may be carry-over from other donors' samples. The rearrangement links TRBV18 to TRBJ1-5; D may be TRBD1 (5 bases). The sequenced sample was PBMCs. In nucleotides, the CDR3 is TGTGCCAGCTCACCACTATCGGGGGAACAGCCCCAGCATTTT. Amino acids: CASSPLSGEQPQHF.